The text below deals with one T cell receptor (beta chain). This sample is drawn from a study of T cell responses to AZD1222 COVID-19 vaccine. V lost 0 bases, J lost 0 bases, and 6 bases stayed unmatched. CDR1 is SGHRS, CDR2 YFSETQ, per germline. The CDR3 runs to 17 residues. Assay used: immunoSEQ multiplex PCR; TCRdb lists only in-frame clones, some missing. Of 100,000 to 150,000 clones listed, just over 90% are singletons. The TCR was taken from an adult who received the AZD1222 COVID-19 vaccine. The chain employs TRBV5-1 and TRBJ1-2; 9 nucleotides match TRBD1. Sequencing used peripheral blood, obtained 28 days after the second AZD1222 dose. CDR3 loop: CASSLEDRGVANYGYTF. CDR3 sequence (DNA): TGCGCCAGCAGCTTGGAGGACAGGGGAGTAGCTAACTATGGCTACACCTTC.